This T cell receptor (beta chain) was recovered during a study of T cell clonotyping in hematopoietic cell transplantation. Findings of the study overall: Graft donor and pretransplant recipient Inverse Simpson Index values predicted broader posttransplant TCR diversity. After transplant, recipient diversity fell while pathologically expanded clonotypes grew through day 180.

Clones were sequenced by immunoSEQ multiplex PCR, and TCRdb holds only the in-frame ones, with some missing. The sample lists approximately 16,000 clones; almost 90% were seen once. With regard to this clone: Its cognate antigen is unknown.

The V gene end was trimmed by 6 bases and the J gene end by 7 bases; junction bases not matched to a gene: 8. The CDR3 consists of 15 residues. Germline V lookup: CDR1 SNHLY, CDR2 FYNNEI. This TCR came from a man aged 45-65 years in good health. Some clones in this sample may be carry-over from other donors' samples. Specimen: peripheral blood mononuclear cells. This chain connects TRBV2 to TRBJ2-1; 11 positions match TRBD1. The CDR3 sequence: CASSRTGGEQNEQFF. Here the CDR3 DNA reads TGTGCCAGCAGCCGGACAGGGGGCGAACAGAATGAGCAGTTCTTC.